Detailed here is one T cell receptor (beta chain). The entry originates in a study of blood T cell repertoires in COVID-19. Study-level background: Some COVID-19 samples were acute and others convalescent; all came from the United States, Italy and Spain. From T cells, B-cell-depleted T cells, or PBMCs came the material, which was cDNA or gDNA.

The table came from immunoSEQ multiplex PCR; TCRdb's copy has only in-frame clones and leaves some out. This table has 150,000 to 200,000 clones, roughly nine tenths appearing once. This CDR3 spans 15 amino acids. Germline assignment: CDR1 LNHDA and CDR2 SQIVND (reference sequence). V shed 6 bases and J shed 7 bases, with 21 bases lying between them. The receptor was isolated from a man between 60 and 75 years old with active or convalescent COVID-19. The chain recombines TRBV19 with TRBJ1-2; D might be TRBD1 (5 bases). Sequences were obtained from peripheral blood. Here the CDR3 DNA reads TGTGCCAGTAGGGATTCGACCGGGGGTGGAGGTGGCTACACCTTC. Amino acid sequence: CASRDSTGGGGGYTF.